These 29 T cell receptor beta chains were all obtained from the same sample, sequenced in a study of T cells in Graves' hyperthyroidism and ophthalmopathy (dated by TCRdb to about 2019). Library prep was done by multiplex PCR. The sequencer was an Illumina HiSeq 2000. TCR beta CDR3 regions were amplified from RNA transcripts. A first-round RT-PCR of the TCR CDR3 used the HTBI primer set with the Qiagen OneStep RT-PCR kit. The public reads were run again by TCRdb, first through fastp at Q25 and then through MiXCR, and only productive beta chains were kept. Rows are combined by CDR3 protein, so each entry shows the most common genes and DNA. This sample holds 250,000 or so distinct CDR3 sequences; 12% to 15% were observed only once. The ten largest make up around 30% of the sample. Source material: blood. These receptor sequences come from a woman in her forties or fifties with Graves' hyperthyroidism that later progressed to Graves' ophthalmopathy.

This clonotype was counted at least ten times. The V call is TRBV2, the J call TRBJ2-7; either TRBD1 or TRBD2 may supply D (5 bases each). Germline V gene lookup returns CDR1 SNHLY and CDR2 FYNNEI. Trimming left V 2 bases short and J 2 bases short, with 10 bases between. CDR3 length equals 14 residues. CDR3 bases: TGTGCCAGCAGTGAACAGAGGGGCGCCTACGAGCAGTACTTC. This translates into CASSEQRGAYEQYF.

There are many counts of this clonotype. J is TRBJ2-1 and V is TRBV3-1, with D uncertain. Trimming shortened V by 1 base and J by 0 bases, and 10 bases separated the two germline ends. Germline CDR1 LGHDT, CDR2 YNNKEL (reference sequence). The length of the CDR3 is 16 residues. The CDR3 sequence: CASSQVGHYSYNEQFF. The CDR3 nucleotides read TGTGCCAGCAGCCAAGTCGGTCACTACTCCTACAATGAGCAGTTCTTC.

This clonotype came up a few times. CDR3 amino acids: CASSYGRGVGTEAFF. Written as DNA, the CDR3 is TGTGCCAGCTCCTACGGACGGGGGGTTGGCACTGAAGCTTTCTTT. The chain combines TRBV18 with TRBJ1-1; D may be TRBD1 (5 bases). The germline V and J ends were trimmed by 6 bases and 4 bases, with 18 bases remaining between them. CDR1 is KGHSH, CDR2 LQKENI, per germline. This CDR3 has 15 residues.

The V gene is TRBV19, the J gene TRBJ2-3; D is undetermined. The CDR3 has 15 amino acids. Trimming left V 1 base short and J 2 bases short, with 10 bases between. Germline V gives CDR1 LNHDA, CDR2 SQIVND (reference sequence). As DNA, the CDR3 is TGTGCCAGTAGTATAGCCTACGTCACCACAGATACGCAGTATTTT. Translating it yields CASSIAYVTTDTQYF.

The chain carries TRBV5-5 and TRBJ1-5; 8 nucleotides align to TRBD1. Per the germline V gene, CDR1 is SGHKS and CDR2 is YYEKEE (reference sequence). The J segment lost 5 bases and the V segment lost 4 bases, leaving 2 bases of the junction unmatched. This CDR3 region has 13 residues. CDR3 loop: CASSKDRDQPQHF. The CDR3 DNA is TGTGCCAGCAGCAAGGACAGGGATCAGCCCCAGCATTTT.

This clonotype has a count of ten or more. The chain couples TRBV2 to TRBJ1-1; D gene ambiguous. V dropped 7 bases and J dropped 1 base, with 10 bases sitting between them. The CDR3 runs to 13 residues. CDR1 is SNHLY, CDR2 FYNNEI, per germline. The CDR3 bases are TGTGCCAGCACGGAGACGGAGAACACTGAAGCTTTCTTT. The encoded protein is CASTETENTEAFF. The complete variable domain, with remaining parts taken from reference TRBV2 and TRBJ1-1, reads EPEVTQTPSHQVTQMGQEVILRCVPISNHLYFYWYRQILGQKVEFLVSFYNNEISEKSEIFDDQFSVERPDGSNFTLKIRSTKLEDSAMYFCASTETENTEAFFGQGTRLTVV.

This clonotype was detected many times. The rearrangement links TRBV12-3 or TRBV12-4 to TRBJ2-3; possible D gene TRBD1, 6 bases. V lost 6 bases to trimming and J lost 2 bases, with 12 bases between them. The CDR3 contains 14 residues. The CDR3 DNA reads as TGTGCCAGCAGGACTTGGACAGCCACAGATACGCAGTATTTT. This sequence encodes CASRTWTATDTQYF.

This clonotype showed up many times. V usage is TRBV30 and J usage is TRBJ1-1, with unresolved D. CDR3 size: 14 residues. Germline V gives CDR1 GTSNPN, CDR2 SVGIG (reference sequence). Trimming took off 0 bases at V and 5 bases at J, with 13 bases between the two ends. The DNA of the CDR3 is TGTGCCTGGAGTGTACTATCCGGGAGGACTGAAGCTTTCTTT. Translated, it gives CAWSVLSGRTEAFF.

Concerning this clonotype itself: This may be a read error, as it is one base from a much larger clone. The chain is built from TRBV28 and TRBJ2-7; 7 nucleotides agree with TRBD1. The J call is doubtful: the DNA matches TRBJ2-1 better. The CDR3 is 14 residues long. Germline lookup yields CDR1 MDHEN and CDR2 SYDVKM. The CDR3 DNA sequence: TGTGCCAGCTGGAGAACCGGGACAGCCTACGAGCAGTTCTTC. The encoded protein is CASWRTGTAYEQFF.

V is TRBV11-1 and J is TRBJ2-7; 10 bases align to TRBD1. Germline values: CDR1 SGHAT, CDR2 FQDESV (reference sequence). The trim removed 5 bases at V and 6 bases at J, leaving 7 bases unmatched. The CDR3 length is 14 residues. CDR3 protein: CASSRPGTGVEQYF. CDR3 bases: TGTGCCAGCAGCCGACCCGGGACAGGGGTCGAGCAGTACTTC.

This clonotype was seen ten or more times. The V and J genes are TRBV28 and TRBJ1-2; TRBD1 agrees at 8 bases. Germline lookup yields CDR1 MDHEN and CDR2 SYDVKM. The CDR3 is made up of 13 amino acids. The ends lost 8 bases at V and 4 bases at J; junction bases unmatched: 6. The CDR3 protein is CASGDRGTYGYTF. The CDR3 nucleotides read TGTGCCAGCGGCGACAGGGGCACCTATGGCTACACCTTC.

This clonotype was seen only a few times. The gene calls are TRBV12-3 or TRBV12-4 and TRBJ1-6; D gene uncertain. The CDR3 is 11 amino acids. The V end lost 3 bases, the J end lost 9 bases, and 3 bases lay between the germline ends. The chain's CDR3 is CASSFSSPLHF. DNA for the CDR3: TGTGCCAGCAGTTTTAGTTCACCCCTCCACTTT.

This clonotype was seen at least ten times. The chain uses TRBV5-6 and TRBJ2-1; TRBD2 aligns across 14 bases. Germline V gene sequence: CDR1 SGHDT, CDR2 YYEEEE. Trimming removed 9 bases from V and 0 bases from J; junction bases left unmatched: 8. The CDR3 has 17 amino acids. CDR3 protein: CATSTSGRGGSYNEQFF. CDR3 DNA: TGTGCCACCTCGACTAGCGGGAGGGGAGGCTCCTACAATGAGCAGTTCTTC.

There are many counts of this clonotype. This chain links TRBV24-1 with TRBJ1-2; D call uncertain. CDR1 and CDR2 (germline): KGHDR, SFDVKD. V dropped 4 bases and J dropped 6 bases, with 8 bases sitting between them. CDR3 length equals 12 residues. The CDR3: CATSDGRHGYTF. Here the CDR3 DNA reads TGTGCCACCAGTGACGGACGACATGGCTACACCTTC.

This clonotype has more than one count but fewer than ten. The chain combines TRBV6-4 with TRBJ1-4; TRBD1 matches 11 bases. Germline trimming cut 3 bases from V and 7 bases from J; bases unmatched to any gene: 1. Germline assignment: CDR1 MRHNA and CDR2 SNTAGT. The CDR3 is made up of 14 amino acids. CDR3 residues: CASSEGTGGEKLFF. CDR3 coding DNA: TGTGCCAGCAGTGAGGGGACAGGGGGTGAAAAACTGTTTTTT.

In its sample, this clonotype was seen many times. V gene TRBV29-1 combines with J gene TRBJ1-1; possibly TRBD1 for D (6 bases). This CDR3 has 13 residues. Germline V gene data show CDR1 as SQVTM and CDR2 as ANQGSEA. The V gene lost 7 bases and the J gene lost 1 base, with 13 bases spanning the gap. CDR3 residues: CSGGQQSNTEAFF. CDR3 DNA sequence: TGCAGCGGAGGACAGCAATCGAACACTGAAGCTTTCTTT.

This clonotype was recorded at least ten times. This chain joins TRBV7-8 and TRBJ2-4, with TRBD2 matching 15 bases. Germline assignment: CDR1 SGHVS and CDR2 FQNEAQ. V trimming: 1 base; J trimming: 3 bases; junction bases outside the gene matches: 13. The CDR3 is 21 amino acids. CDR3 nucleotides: TGTGCCAGCAGCTTAGGCCGGTTTCCGGGGACTAGCGGGAGGCACAAAAACATTCAGTACTTC. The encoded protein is CASSLGRFPGTSGRHKNIQYF. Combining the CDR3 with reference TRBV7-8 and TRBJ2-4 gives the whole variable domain GAGVSQSPRYKVAKRGQDVALRCDPISGHVSLFWYQQALGQGPEFLTYFQNEAQLDKSGLPSDRFFAERPEGSVSTLKIQRTQQEDSAVYLCASSLGRFPGTSGRHKNIQYFGAGTRLSVL.

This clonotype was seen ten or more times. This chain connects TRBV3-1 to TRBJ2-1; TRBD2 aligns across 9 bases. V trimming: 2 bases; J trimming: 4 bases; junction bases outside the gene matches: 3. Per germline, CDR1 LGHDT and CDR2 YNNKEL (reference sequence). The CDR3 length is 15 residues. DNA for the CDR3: TGTGCCAGCAGCCAACCCGGACTAGCGTACAATGAGCAGTTCTTC. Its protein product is CASSQPGLAYNEQFF.

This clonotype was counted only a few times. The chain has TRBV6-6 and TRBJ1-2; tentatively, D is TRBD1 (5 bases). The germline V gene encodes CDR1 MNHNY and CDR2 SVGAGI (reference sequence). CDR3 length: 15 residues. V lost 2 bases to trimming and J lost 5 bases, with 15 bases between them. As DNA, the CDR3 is TGTGCCAGCAGTTACGGACGTCTACGGGGGTATGGCTACACCTTC. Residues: CASSYGRLRGYGYTF.

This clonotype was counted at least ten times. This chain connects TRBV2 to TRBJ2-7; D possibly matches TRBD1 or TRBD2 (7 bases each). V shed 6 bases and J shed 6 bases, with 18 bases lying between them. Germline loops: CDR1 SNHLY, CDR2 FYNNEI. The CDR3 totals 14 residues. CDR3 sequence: CASRGGGSDSEQYF. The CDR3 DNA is TGTGCCAGCAGAGGGGGCGGGAGCGACTCCGAGCAGTACTTC.

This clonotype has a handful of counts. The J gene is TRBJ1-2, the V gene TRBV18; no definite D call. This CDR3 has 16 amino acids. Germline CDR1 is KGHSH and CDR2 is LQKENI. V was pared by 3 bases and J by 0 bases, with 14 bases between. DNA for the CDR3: TGTGCCAGCTCACCCGTGGACTTTACCGCTAACTATGGCTACACCTTC. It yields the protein CASSPVDFTANYGYTF.

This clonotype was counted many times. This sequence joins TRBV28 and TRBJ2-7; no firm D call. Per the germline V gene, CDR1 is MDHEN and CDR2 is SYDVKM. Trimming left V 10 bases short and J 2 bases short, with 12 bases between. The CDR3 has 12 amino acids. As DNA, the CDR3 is TGTGCCACCACCTCTGGGACCTACGAGCAGTACTTC. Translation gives CATTSGTYEQYF. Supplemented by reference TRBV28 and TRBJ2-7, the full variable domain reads DVKVTQSSRYLVKRTGEKVFLECVQDMDHENMFWYRQDPGLGLRLIYFSYDVKMKEKGDIPEGYSVSREKKERFSLILESASTNQTSMYLCATTSGTYEQYFGPGTRLTVT.

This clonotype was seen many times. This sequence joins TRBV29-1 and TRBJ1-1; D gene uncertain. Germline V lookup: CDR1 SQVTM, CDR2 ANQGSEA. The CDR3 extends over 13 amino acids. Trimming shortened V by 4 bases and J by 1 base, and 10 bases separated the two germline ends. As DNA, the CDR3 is TGCAGCGTTGCGAGGGTCCCGAACACTGAAGCTTTCTTT. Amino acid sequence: CSVARVPNTEAFF.

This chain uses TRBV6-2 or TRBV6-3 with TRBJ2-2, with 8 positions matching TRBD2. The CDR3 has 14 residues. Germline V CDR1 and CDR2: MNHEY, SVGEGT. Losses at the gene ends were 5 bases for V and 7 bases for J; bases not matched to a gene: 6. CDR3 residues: CASSRGTSRGELFF. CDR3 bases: TGTGCCAGCAGTCGTGGGACTAGTCGCGGGGAGCTGTTTTTT.

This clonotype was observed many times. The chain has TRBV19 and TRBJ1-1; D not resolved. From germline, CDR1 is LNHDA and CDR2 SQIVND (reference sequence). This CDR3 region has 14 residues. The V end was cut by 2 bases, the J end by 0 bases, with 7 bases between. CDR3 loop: CASSIHSMNTEAFF. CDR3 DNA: TGTGCCAGTAGTATACATAGTATGAACACTGAAGCTTTCTTT.

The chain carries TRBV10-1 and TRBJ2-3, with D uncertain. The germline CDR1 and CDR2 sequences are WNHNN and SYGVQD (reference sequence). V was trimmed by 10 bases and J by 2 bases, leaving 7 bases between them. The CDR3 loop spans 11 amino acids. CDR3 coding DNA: TGCGCCACCTCCGACACAGATACGCAGTATTTT. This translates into CATSDTDTQYF.

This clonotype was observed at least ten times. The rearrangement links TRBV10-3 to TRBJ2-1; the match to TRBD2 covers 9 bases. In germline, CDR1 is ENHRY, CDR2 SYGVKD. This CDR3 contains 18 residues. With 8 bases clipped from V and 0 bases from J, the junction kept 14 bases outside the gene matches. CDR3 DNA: TGTGCCATCTCGAGCGGGAGGTCCGACATCACCTCCTACAATGAGCAGTTCTTC. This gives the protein CAISSGRSDITSYNEQFF.

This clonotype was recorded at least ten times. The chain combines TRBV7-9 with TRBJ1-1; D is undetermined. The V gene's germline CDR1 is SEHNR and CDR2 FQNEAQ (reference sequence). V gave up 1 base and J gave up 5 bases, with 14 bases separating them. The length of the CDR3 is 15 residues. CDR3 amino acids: CASSLGEGVRTEAFF. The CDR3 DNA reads TGTGCCAGCAGCTTAGGAGAAGGCGTCCGGACTGAAGCTTTCTTT.

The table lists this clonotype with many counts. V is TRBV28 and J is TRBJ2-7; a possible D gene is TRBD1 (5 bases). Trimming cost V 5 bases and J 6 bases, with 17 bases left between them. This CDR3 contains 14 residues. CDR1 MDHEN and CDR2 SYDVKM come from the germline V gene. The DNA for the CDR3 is TGTGCCAGCAGTCTGGACCGAGGCCAGGGCGAGCAGTACTTC. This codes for CASSLDRGQGEQYF.